The sequence of this T cell receptor beta chain was determined in a study of OX40 agonist ivuxolimab in advanced cancers. Study information: Participants, about 83% male, averaged about 56 years of age, ranging from roughly 20 to 85. Prior therapy, whether anti-PD-1, anti-PD-L1 or anti-CTLA-4, was allowed, and more than 35% had some. Whole-study findings and limits: What antigens the expanded peripheral T cells recognized was never established. At 0.1 to 3.0 mg/kg and by week 6, CD4+ and CD8+ T cells in the blood had expanded clonally.

This CDR3 spans 16 amino acids. Trimming at V came to 5 bases and at J to 4 bases, leaving 7 bases not matched to a gene. Germline assignment: CDR1 WNHNN and CDR2 SYGVQD (reference sequence). As for this clone: Its antigen is still unknown.

Produced via immunoSEQ multiplex PCR; TCRdb's table is partial and in-frame only. Here the sample spans 60,000 to 100,000 clones, roughly 84% being singletons. This sample comprised CD4+ or CD8+ T cells sorted from blood, obtained in a trial of the OX40 agonist ivuxolimab. The gene calls are TRBV10-1 and TRBJ2-2; 10 positions agree with TRBD2. This receptor was obtained from an adult with an advanced solid tumor such as melanoma, head and neck, liver or kidney cancer. The CDR3 region has the DNA TGCGCCAGCAGTCCGGCCCTAGCGGGAGCCACCGGGGAGCTGTTTTTT. Its translation: CASSPALAGATGELFF.